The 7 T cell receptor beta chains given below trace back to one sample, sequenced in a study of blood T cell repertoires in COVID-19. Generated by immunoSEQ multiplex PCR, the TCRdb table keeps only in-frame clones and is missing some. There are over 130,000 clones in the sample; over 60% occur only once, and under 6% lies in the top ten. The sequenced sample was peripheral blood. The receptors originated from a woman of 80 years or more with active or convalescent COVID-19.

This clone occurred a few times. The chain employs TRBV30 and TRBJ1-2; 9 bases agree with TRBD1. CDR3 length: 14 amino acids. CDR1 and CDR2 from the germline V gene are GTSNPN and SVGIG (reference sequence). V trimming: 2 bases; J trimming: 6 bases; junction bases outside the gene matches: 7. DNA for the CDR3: TGTGCCTGGAGTCACTGGACAGGGGCCAATGGCTACACCTTC. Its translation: CAWSHWTGANGYTF.

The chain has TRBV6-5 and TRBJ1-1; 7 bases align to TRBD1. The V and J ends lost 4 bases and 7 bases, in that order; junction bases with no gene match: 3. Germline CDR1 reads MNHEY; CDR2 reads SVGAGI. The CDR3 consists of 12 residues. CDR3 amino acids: CASSSGTDEAFF. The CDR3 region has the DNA TGTGCCAGCAGTTCCGGGACAGATGAAGCTTTCTTT.

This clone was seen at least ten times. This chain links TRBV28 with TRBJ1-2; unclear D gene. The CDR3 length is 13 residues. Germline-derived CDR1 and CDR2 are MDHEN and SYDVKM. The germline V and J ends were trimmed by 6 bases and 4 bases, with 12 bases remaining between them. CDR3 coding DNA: TGTGCCAGCAGACCCGGAGCTGGCTATGGCTACACCTTC. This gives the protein CASRPGAGYGYTF.

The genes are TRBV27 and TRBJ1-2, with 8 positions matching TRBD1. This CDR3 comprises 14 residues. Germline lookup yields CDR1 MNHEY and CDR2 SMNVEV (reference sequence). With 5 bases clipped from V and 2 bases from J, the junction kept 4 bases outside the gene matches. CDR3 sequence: CASSGQGENYGYTF. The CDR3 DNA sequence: TGTGCCAGCAGTGGACAGGGAGAAAACTATGGCTACACCTTC.

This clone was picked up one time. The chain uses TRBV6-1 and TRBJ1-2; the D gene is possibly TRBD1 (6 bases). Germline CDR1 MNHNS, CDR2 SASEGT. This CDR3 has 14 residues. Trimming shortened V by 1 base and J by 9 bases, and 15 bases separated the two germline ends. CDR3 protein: CASSEGGGSGSYTF. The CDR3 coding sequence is TGTGCCAGCAGTGAAGGGGGGGGCAGCGGGAGCTACACCTTC.

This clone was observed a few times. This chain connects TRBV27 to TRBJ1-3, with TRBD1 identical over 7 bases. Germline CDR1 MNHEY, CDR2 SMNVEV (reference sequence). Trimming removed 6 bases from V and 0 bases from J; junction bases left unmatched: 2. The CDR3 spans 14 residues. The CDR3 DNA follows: TGTGCCAGCAGGACAGGGCTCTCTGGAAACACCATATATTTT. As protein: CASRTGLSGNTIYF.

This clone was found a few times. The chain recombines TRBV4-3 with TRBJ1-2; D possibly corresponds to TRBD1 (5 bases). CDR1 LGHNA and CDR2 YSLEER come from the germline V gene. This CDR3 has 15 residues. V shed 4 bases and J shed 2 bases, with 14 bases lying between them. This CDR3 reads CASSLSGGSNYGYTF. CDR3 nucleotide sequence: TGCGCCAGCAGCCTCTCGGGGGGATCCAACTATGGCTACACCTTC.